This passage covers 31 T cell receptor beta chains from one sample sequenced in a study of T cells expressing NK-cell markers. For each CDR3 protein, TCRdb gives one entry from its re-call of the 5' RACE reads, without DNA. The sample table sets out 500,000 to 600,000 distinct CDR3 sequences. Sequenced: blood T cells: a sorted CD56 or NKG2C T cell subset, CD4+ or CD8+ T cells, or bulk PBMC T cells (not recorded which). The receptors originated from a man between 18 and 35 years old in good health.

CDR3 residues: CSAKLPGKYEQYF. J is TRBJ2-7 and V is TRBV29-1; TCRdb's assignment of TRBD1 cannot be checked, as there is no DNA. Germline values: CDR1 SQVTM, CDR2 ANQGSEA. The CDR3 has 13 amino acids.

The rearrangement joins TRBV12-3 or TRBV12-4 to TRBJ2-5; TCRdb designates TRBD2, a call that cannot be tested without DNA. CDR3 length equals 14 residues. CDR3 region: CASSSPGRPGPQYF.

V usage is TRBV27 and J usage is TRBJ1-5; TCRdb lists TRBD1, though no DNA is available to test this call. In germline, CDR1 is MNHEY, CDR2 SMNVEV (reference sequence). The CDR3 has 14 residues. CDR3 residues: CASRPFQVAQPQHF.

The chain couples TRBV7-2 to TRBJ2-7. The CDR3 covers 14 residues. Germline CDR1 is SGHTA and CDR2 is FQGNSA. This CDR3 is CASSLAGGAYEQYF.

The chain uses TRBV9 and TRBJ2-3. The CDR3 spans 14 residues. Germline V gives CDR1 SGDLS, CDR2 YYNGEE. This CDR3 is CASSVRALGDTQYF.

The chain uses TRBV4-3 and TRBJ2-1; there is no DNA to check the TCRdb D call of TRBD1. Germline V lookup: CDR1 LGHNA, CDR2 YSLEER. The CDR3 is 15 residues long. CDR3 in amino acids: CASSQLAGGGDEQFF.

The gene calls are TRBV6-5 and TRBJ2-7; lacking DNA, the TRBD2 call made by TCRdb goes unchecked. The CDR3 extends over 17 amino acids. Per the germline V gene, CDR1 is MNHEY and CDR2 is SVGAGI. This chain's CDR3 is CASSYRTANLILREQYF.

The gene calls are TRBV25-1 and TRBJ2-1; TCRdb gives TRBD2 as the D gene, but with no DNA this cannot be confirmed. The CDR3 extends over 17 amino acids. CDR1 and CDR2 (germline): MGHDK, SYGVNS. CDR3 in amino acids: CASSESRASGVHNEQFF.

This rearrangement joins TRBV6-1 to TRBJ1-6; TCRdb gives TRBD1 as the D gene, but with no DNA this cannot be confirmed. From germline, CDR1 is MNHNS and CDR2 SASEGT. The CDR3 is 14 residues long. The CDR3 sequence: CASSPAGDNSPLHF.

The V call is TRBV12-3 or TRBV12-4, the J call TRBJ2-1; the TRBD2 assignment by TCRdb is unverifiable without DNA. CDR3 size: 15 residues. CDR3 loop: CASLGGGPSYNEQFF.

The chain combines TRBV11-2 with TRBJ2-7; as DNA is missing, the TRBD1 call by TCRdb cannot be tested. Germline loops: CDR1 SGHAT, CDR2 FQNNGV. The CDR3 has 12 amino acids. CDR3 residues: CASSRWGGEQYF.

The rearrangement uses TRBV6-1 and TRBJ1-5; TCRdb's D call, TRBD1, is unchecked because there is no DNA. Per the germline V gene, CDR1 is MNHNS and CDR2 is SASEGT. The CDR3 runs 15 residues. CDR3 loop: CASSQGVDGNQPQHF.

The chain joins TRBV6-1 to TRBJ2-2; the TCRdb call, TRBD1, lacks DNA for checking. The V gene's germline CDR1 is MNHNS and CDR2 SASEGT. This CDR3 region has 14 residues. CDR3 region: CASIPDSSTGELFF.

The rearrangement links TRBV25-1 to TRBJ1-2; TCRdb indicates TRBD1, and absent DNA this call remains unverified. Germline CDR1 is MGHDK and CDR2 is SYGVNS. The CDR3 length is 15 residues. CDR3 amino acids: CASSAIGGGRYGYTF.

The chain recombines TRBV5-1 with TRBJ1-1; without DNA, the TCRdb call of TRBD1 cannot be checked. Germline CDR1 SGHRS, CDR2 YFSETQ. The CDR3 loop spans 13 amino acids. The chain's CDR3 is CASSPGQIPEAFF.

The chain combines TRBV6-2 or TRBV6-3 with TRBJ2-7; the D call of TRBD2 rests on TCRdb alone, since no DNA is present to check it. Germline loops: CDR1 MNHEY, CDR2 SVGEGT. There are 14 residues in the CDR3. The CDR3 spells CASTSRISAYEQYF.

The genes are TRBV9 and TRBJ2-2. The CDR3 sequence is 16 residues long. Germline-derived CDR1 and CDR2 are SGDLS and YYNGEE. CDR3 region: CASSVLSQPNTGELFF.

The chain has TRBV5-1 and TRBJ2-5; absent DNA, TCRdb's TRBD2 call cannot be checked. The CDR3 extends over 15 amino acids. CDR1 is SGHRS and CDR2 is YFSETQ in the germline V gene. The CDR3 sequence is CASSPSLADGETQYF.

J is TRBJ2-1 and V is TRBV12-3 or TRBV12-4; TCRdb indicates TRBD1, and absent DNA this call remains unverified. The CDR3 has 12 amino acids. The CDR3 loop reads CASTRVPPQQFF.

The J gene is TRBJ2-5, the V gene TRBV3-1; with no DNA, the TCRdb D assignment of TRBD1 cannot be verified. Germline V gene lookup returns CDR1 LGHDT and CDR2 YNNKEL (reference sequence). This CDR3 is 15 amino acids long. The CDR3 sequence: CASNPQGAVRETQYF.

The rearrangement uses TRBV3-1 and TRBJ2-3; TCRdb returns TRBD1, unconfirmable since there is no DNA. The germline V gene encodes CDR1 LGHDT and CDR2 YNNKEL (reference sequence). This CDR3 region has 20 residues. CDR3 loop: CASSQDPPRRTVFGTDTQYF.

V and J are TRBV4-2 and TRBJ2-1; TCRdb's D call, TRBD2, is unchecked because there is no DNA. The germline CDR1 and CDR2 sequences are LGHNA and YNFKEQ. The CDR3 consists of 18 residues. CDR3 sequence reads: CASSQEGLAGGPINEQFF.

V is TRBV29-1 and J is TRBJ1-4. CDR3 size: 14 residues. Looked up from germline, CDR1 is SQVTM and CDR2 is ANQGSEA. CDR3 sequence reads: CSAGTIGLEEKLFF.

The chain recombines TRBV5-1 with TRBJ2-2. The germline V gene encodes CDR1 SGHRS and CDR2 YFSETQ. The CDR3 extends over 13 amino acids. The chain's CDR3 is CASSLVLTGELFF.

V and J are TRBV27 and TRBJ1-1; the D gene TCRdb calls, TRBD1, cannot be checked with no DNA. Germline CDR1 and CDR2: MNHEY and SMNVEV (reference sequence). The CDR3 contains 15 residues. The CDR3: CASISVGAGNTEAFF.

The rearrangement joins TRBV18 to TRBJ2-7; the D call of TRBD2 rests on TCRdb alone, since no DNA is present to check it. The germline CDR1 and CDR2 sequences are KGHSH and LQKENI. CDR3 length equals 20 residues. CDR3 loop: CASSPPSGDPLAGPSYEQYF.

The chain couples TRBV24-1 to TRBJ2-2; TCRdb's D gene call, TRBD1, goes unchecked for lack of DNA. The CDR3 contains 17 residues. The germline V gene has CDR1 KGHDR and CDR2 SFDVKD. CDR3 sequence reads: CATSDLGQGPNTGELFF.

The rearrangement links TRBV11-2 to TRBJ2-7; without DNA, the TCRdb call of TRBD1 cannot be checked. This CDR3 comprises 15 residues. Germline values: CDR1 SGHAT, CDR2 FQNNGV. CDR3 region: CASRPTGDLSYEQYF. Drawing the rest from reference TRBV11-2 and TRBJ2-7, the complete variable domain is EAGVAQSPRYKIIEKRQSVAFWCNPISGHATLYWYQQILGQGPKLLIQFQNNGVVDDSQLPKDRFSAERLKGVDSTLKIQPAKLEDSAVYLCASRPTGDLSYEQYFGPGTRLTVT.

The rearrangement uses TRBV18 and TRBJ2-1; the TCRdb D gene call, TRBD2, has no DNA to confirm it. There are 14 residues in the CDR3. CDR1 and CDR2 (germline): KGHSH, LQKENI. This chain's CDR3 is CASSVRRDYNEQFF.

CDR3 protein: CASGAVTNEKLFF. V gene TRBV12-3 or TRBV12-4 combines with J gene TRBJ1-4; absent DNA, TCRdb's TRBD1 call cannot be checked. The CDR3 loop spans 13 amino acids.

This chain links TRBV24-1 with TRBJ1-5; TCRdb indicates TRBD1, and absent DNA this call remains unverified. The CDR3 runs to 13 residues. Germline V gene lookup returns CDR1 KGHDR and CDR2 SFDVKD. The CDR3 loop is CATSRGDGQPQHF.